The 17 T cell receptor beta chains below come from one sample, sequenced in a study of cytomegalovirus exposure and HLA in healthy donors. The table came from immunoSEQ multiplex PCR; TCRdb's copy has only in-frame clones and leaves some out. In the table there are 180,000 or so clones, roughly 89% of which are singletons. The specimen was PBMCs. The receptors here all came from a woman in her twenties or thirties in good health and CMV-seronegative.

This chain joins TRBV5-1 and TRBJ2-7, with 8 bases matching TRBD1. Per germline, CDR1 SGHRS and CDR2 YFSETQ. CDR3 size: 17 residues. J gave up 0 bases and V 2 bases, and 10 bases lay outside the gene matches. CDR3 in amino acids: CASSFHRGTSNSYEQYF. As DNA, the CDR3 is TGCGCCAGCAGCTTCCACAGGGGGACCTCAAACTCCTACGAGCAGTACTTC.

V gene TRBV5-6 combines with J gene TRBJ1-1; 7 positions match TRBD1. Germline V gene sequence: CDR1 SGHDT, CDR2 YYEEEE. V gave up 2 bases and J gave up 0 bases; unmatched junction bases: 7. The CDR3 consists of 16 residues. The CDR3 spells CASSLVGGRMNTEAFF. CDR3 sequence (DNA): TGTGCCAGCAGCTTAGTAGGGGGCAGAATGAACACTGAAGCTTTCTTT.

This clone appeared a single time. The CDR3 spells CASKLSGGQETQYF. The CDR3 region has the DNA TGTGCCAGCAAACTTAGCGGGGGGCAAGAGACCCAGTACTTC. The V gene is TRBV27, the J gene TRBJ2-5, with TRBD2 matching 10 bases. CDR3 length: 14 amino acids. The germline CDR1 and CDR2 sequences are MNHEY and SMNVEV (reference sequence). J gave up 2 bases and V 7 bases, and 4 bases lay outside the gene matches.

The V gene is TRBV5-4, the J gene TRBJ2-7; D call uncertain. The CDR3 consists of 12 residues. V was clipped by 4 bases and J by 3 bases, with 8 bases between them. The germline CDR1 and CDR2 sequences are SGHNT and YYREEE (reference sequence). The CDR3 DNA reads as TGTGCCAGCAGCGGCACGAACTACGAGCAGTACTTC. Translated, it gives CASSGTNYEQYF.

This rearrangement joins TRBV6-1 to TRBJ2-7; 12 bases are shared with TRBD2. The germline gives CDR1 MNHNS, CDR2 SASEGT. The CDR3 is 15 amino acids. With 4 bases clipped from V and 5 bases from J, the junction kept 6 bases outside the gene matches. The CDR3 coding sequence is TGTGCCAGCAGTGTGGGGACTAGCGGGTCCGACGAGCAGTACTTC. Translated: CASSVGTSGSDEQYF.

This chain connects TRBV5-4 to TRBJ1-1, with D perhaps TRBD1 (5 bases). Germline V gene lookup returns CDR1 SGHNT and CDR2 YYREEE (reference sequence). CDR3 size: 14 residues. V was clipped by 4 bases and J by 5 bases, with 15 bases between them. CDR3 coding DNA: TGTGCCAGCAGCCCGGACGCGGGGGGGACTGAAGCTTTCTTT. Translating it yields CASSPDAGGTEAFF.

The chain couples TRBV4-2 to TRBJ1-1; perhaps TRBD1 as D (5 bases). This CDR3 is 15 amino acids long. With 0 bases removed from V and 1 base from J, the gap between germline ends came to 9 bases. Germline-derived CDR1 and CDR2 are LGHNA and YNFKEQ. CDR3 coding DNA: TGTGCCAGCAGCCAAGACAGGGCTTGGAACACTGAAGCTTTCTTT. Translating gives CASSQDRAWNTEAFF.

The chain joins TRBV6-1 to TRBJ1-4; D is unresolved. The CDR3 spans 15 residues. Germline values: CDR1 MNHNS, CDR2 SASEGT. Deletions cut 5 bases from V and 0 bases from J, with 10 bases between. CDR3 protein: CASSRHAATNEKLFF. Written as DNA, the CDR3 is TGTGCCAGCAGTAGACACGCCGCAACTAATGAAAAACTGTTTTTT.

J is TRBJ2-2 and V is TRBV6-5; unclear D gene. Trimming stripped 5 bases from V and 8 bases from J, with 6 bases between. The CDR3 contains 11 residues. Germline V gene data show CDR1 as MNHEY and CDR2 as SVGAGI. The CDR3 nucleotides are TGTGCCAGCAGTGTACTGGGGGAGCTGTTTTTT. Its protein is CASSVLGELFF.

The chain employs TRBV7-9 and TRBJ1-1, with 8 nucleotides matching TRBD1. The CDR3 covers 14 residues. Losses at the gene ends were 5 bases for V and 3 bases for J; bases not matched to a gene: 5. Germline V lookup: CDR1 SEHNR, CDR2 FQNEAQ (reference sequence). CDR3 sequence (DNA): TGTGCCAGCAGCCGCGGACAGGGCGACACTGAAGCTTTCTTT. Translated: CASSRGQGDTEAFF.

This clone was picked up a small number of times. The same CDR3 also results from other DNA sequences found in this sample. V gene TRBV19 combines with J gene TRBJ1-1; 8 bases fit TRBD1. With 3 bases clipped from V and 1 base from J, the junction kept 4 bases outside the gene matches. This CDR3 has 15 residues. Germline CDR1 and CDR2: LNHDA and SQIVND (reference sequence). The CDR3 loop is CASSIQGAGNTEAFF. The CDR3 bases are TGTGCCAGTAGTATTCAGGGGGCCGGGAACACTGAAGCTTTCTTT.

The chain has TRBV5-4 and TRBJ2-4, with D maybe TRBD2 (5 bases). CDR1 is SGHNT and CDR2 is YYREEE in the germline V gene (reference sequence). The V and J ends lost 3 bases and 5 bases respectively, with 15 bases between them. The length of the CDR3 is 15 residues. The CDR3 sequence is CASSSSRGSENIQYF. The CDR3 region has the DNA TGTGCCAGCAGCTCAAGCCGGGGTTCTGAAAACATTCAGTACTTC.

The gene calls are TRBV5-1 and TRBJ1-1; the match to TRBD1 covers 11 bases. The ends lost 4 bases at V and 6 bases at J; junction bases unmatched: 11. The CDR3 covers 16 residues. Germline V gene lookup returns CDR1 SGHRS and CDR2 YFSETQ. CDR3 sequence: CASSRPGTGGNSEAFF. CDR3 coding DNA: TGCGCCAGCAGCCGTCCCGGGACAGGGGGTAACTCTGAAGCTTTCTTT. The full variable domain, with the rest looked up from reference TRBV5-1 and TRBJ1-1, is KAGVTQTPRYLIKTRGQQVTLSCSPISGHRSVSWYQQTPGQGLQFLFEYFSETQRNKGNFPGRFSGRQFSNSRSEMNVSTLELGDSALYLCASSRPGTGGNSEAFFGQGTRLTVV.

V usage is TRBV5-6 and J usage is TRBJ1-1; perhaps TRBD1 as D (5 bases). V was clipped by 1 base and J by 5 bases, with 9 bases between them. The CDR3 covers 13 residues. CDR1 and CDR2 (germline): SGHDT, YYEEEE. CDR3: CASSLTGGTEAFF. CDR3 nucleotides: TGTGCCAGCAGCTTGACAGGTGGAACTGAAGCTTTCTTT.

The chain is built from TRBV27 and TRBJ1-2, with unresolved D. Trimming pared 3 bases from V and 4 bases from J, leaving 9 bases between. Germline V CDR1 and CDR2: MNHEY, SMNVEV (reference sequence). The CDR3 runs to 13 residues. In DNA, the CDR3 is TGTGCCAGCAGTTTGGCGGAGAGCTATGGCTACACCTTC. This encodes CASSLAESYGYTF.

CDR3 nucleotide sequence: TGTGCCAGCAGCTTAGAGAGGGGACTAGTATCAGAGACCCAGTACTTC. Its protein is CASSLERGLVSETQYF. V gene TRBV7-2 combines with J gene TRBJ2-5, with 8 bases fitting TRBD2. The V gene's germline CDR1 is SGHTA and CDR2 FQGNSA. This CDR3 spans 16 amino acids. V gave up 1 base and J gave up 4 bases; unmatched junction bases: 8. Full variable domain (outside the CDR3, taken from reference TRBV7-2 and TRBJ2-5): GAGVSQSPSNKVTEKGKDVELRCDPISGHTALYWYRQSLGQGLEFLIYFQGNSAPDKSGLPSDRFSAERTGGSVSTLTIQRTQQEDSAVYLCASSLERGLVSETQYFGPGTRLLVL.

The chain has TRBV6-5 and TRBJ1-1, with no clear D. This CDR3 region has 14 residues. Germline V gene lookup returns CDR1 MNHEY and CDR2 SVGAGI. The germline V and J ends were trimmed by 5 bases and 0 bases, with 10 bases remaining between them. CDR3 sequence: CASSAQTVNTEAFF. The CDR3 coding sequence is TGTGCCAGCAGTGCACAAACAGTGAACACTGAAGCTTTCTTT.